Listed here is a single T cell receptor beta chain. No cognate antigen has been identified for it. Within one base of it there is no much larger clone, and no base qualities were kept. The sample is drawn from a study of technical replicates of blood from a handful of donors (dated by TCRdb to the late 2010s). V sheds 6 bases and J sheds 6 bases, leaving 14 bases between their ends. The germline V gene specifies KGHSH as CDR1 and LQKENI as CDR2. The CDR3 has 13 amino acids, counting the end cysteine and phenylalanine. Here the CDR3 DNA is all that survives: 39 bases in frame from base 1. The method behind the library was the immunoSEQ multiplex PCR assay. This immuneACCESS table, as held by TCRdb, lists in-frame sequences with V and J called but not all clones. Of the missing ones, under half trace to an unresolved V gene in checked studies; the others have no known cause. The sample includes about 84,000 clones, with less than 98% observed a single time. 0.18% of the sample is held by the ten biggest clonotypes.

The sequenced material came from T cells isolated from PBMCs. The V and J genes are TRBV18 and TRBJ1-1; the best D guess is TRBD1, with 5 bases matching. The receptor comes from a human donor in good health. CDR3 reads: CASSNAGSPEAFF. The DNA sequence follows: TGTGCCAGCTCGAACGCAGGGTCCCCTGAAGCTTTCTTT.